The 19 T cell receptor beta chains listed next were all sequenced from one sample in a study of T cell changes during pregnancy in multiple sclerosis. Sequencing was performed with immunoSEQ multiplex PCR; in TCRdb, only in-frame clones are kept and a portion is missing. Here the sample spans around 130,000 clones, about 95% being singletons. The material was peripheral blood, obtained after pregnancy. Receptor source: a female donor with multiple sclerosis, enrolled in a pregnancy study.

The chain employs TRBV7-9 and TRBJ1-2, with D possibly TRBD1 on 6 matching bases. CDR3 length: 16 amino acids. Germline CDR1 is SEHNR and CDR2 is FQNEAQ (reference sequence). V lost 5 bases, J lost 5 bases, and 21 bases lay in between. The CDR3 sequence is CASSHENRELWYGYTF. The CDR3 nucleotides are TGTGCCAGCAGCCACGAAAACAGGGAGTTATGGTATGGCTACACCTTC.

This clone was detected only once. This sequence joins TRBV15 and TRBJ1-5; 10 bases map to TRBD1. The germline CDR1 and CDR2 sequences are LNHNV and YYDKDF (reference sequence). The CDR3 runs 15 residues. V trimming: 6 bases; J trimming: 4 bases; junction bases outside the gene matches: 6. CDR3 sequence reads: CATRLDRGRNQPQHF. The CDR3 DNA sequence: TGTGCCACCAGATTAGACAGGGGGCGTAATCAGCCCCAGCATTTT.

The chain is built from TRBV2 and TRBJ1-5, with TRBD1 matching 8 bases. J lost 4 bases, V lost 2 bases, and 4 bases had no gene match. The CDR3 covers 15 residues. The germline V gene encodes CDR1 SNHLY and CDR2 FYNNEI. The CDR3, as DNA: TGTGCCAGCAGTGAATGGGACAGGTTGAATCAGCCCCAGCATTTT. Translated: CASSEWDRLNQPQHF.

The chain is built from TRBV6-5 and TRBJ2-7; 8 bases agree with TRBD1. The CDR3 is 14 amino acids. The J segment lost 2 bases and the V segment lost 6 bases, leaving 6 bases of the junction unmatched. The germline V gene has CDR1 MNHEY and CDR2 SVGAGI. CDR3 sequence reads: CASSVGTGTYEQYF. The DNA for the CDR3 is TGTGCCAGCAGCGTAGGGACAGGAACCTACGAGCAGTACTTC.

The rearrangement links TRBV5-5 to TRBJ2-7, with 9 bases fitting TRBD1. V lost 4 bases, J lost 4 bases, and 6 bases stayed unmatched. Germline V gives CDR1 SGHKS, CDR2 YYEKEE (reference sequence). The CDR3 extends over 14 amino acids. The CDR3 DNA reads TGTGCCAGCAGCCGGGGACAGGGCCGGTACGAGCAGTACTTC. It yields the protein CASSRGQGRYEQYF.

The chain is built from TRBV2 and TRBJ1-5; a weak D match, TRBD1 (5 bases). Germline V gene lookup returns CDR1 SNHLY and CDR2 FYNNEI. This CDR3 spans 13 amino acids. V shed 1 base and J shed 4 bases, with 5 bases lying between them. This chain's CDR3 is CASSEGTNQPQHF. DNA for the CDR3: TGTGCCAGCAGTGAAGGGACAAATCAGCCCCAGCATTTT.

This sequence joins TRBV27 and TRBJ1-5, with D possibly TRBD1 on 5 matching bases. The CDR3 has 14 residues. Per the germline V gene, CDR1 is MNHEY and CDR2 is SMNVEV (reference sequence). V was shortened by 7 bases and J by 5 bases, with 15 bases between the two germline ends. DNA for the CDR3: TGTGCCAGCAAGGGGAGGGCTCGGGATCAGCCCCAGCATTTT. Its protein product is CASKGRARDQPQHF.

This rearrangement joins TRBV19 to TRBJ1-3; D unclear. Trimming stripped 4 bases from V and 7 bases from J, with 17 bases between. The germline V gene encodes CDR1 LNHDA and CDR2 SQIVND (reference sequence). The CDR3 runs 15 residues. The CDR3: CASSTPGSAGNTIYF. The CDR3 nucleotides are TGTGCCAGTAGTACCCCCGGATCCGCCGGGAACACCATATATTTT.

The V gene is TRBV19, the J gene TRBJ2-2; TRBD2 agrees at 10 bases. V was pared by 0 bases and J by 4 bases, with 2 bases of the junction left unmatched. Germline assignment: CDR1 LNHDA and CDR2 SQIVND (reference sequence). The CDR3 totals 16 residues. The CDR3 DNA reads TGTGCCAGTAGTATAGAGCTAGCGGGAGCCACCGGGGAGCTGTTTTTT. This gives the protein CASSIELAGATGELFF.

The chain links TRBV29-1 to TRBJ2-3, with TRBD1 matching 7 bases. After removal of 7 bases from V and 2 bases from J, the junction contained 15 bases not matched to a gene. This CDR3 spans 16 amino acids. Germline lookup yields CDR1 SQVTM and CDR2 ANQGSEA. The chain's CDR3 is CSGRKGQAAHTDTQYF. As DNA, the CDR3 is TGCAGCGGACGGAAAGGACAGGCCGCCCACACAGATACGCAGTATTTT.

The CDR3 DNA follows: TGTGCCTGGCCGACTAGCGTTAACACCGGGGAGCTGTTTTTT. Protein sequence: CAWPTSVNTGELFF. The chain is built from TRBV30 and TRBJ2-2; 8 positions agree with TRBD2. V lost 5 bases and J lost 2; bases outside the gene matches: 4. Germline-derived CDR1 and CDR2 are GTSNPN and SVGIG (reference sequence). The CDR3 sequence is 14 residues long.

V gene TRBV11-3 combines with J gene TRBJ2-1; 14 positions match TRBD2. This CDR3 has 15 residues. The germline CDR1 and CDR2 sequences are SGHNT and YENEEA. V lost 5 bases to trimming and J lost 10 bases; unmatched junction nucleotides: 7. The CDR3 DNA reads TGTGCCAGCAGCCTAGGGGGACTAGCGGGAGTAGAGCAGTTCTTC. It codes for CASSLGGLAGVEQFF. Variable domain in full (rest from reference TRBV11-3 and TRBJ2-1): EAGVVQSPRYKIIEKKQPVAFWCNPISGHNTLYWYLQNLGQGPELLIRYENEEAVDDSQLPKDRFSAERLKGVDSTLKIQPAELGDSAVYLCASSLGGLAGVEQFFGPGTRLTVL.

J is TRBJ2-7 and V is TRBV6-5; D gene ambiguous. The CDR3 totals 11 residues. V dropped 5 bases and J dropped 3 bases, with 5 bases sitting between them. Germline values: CDR1 MNHEY, CDR2 SVGAGI. CDR3 sequence reads: CASSLGYEQYF. DNA of the CDR3: TGTGCCAGCAGTCTCGGCTACGAGCAGTACTTC.

V is TRBV5-6 and J is TRBJ1-1; 7 bases align to TRBD1. Germline V lookup: CDR1 SGHDT, CDR2 YYEEEE. The CDR3 consists of 14 residues. V dropped 4 bases and J dropped 5; count of bases not matched to a gene: 8. The DNA of the CDR3 is TGTGCCAGCAGCGAACAGGGGCGGGGAACTGAAGCTTTCTTT. Protein: CASSEQGRGTEAFF.

This chain connects TRBV9 to TRBJ2-2; TRBD1 matches at 8 bases. The CDR3 is 16 residues long. Germline loops: CDR1 SGDLS, CDR2 YYNGEE. Trimming cost V 1 base and J 2 bases; bases outside gene matches: 4. In DNA form, the CDR3 reads TGTGCCAGCAGCGTATTGACAGGGGCTAACACCGGGGAGCTGTTTTTT. Its protein is CASSVLTGANTGELFF.

The chain has TRBV5-1 and TRBJ1-3; possible D gene TRBD1, 5 bases. The CDR3 runs 17 residues. Germline CDR1 and CDR2: SGHRS and YFSETQ. Trimming took off 0 bases at V and 0 bases at J, with 13 bases between the two ends. The CDR3 DNA follows: TGCGCCAGCAGCTTGGATGGGGCACCTTTCTCTGGAAACACCATATATTTT. It is translated as CASSLDGAPFSGNTIYF. Combining the CDR3 with reference TRBV5-1 and TRBJ1-3 gives the whole variable domain KAGVTQTPRYLIKTRGQQVTLSCSPISGHRSVSWYQQTPGQGLQFLFEYFSETQRNKGNFPGRFSGRQFSNSRSEMNVSTLELGDSALYLCASSLDGAPFSGNTIYFGEGSWLTVV.

V gene TRBV4-1 combines with J gene TRBJ1-1; no clear D gene. CDR1 and CDR2 (germline): MGHRA, YSYEKL. The CDR3 is made up of 16 amino acids. V lost 0 bases and J lost 1, with 12 bases in between. This chain's CDR3 is CASSQDEAIWNTEAFF. The CDR3, as DNA: TGCGCCAGCAGCCAAGATGAAGCCATTTGGAACACTGAAGCTTTCTTT.

This clone was seen a single time. This rearrangement joins TRBV6-1 to TRBJ1-1, with D unclear. The germline V gene encodes CDR1 MNHNS and CDR2 SASEGT. The CDR3 has 14 amino acids. Trimming took 5 bases from V and 2 from J, leaving 12 bases between them. In nucleotides, the CDR3 is TGTGCCAGCAGTCATAATCCAGGTAACACTGAAGCTTTCTTT. Translation gives CASSHNPGNTEAFF.

The chain combines TRBV20-1 with TRBJ2-4; D possibly corresponds to TRBD2 (5 bases). The germline V gene has CDR1 DFQATT and CDR2 SNEGSKA (reference sequence). V was shortened by 1 base and J by 9 bases, with 7 bases between the two germline ends. The CDR3 covers 11 residues. This CDR3 reads CSARGEGIQYF. In DNA, the CDR3 is TGCAGTGCTAGAGGCGAGGGCATTCAGTACTTC.